A single sample gave rise to the 31 T cell receptor beta chains below, sequenced in a study of blood T cell repertoires in COVID-19. Sequencing was performed with immunoSEQ multiplex PCR; in TCRdb, only in-frame clones are kept and a portion is missing. The table shows 110,000 or so clones, with more than 80% occurring only once. The sample taken for sequencing was peripheral blood. The receptors shown here come from a woman between 50 and 59 years old with acute or convalescent COVID-19.

The V gene is TRBV7-2, the J gene TRBJ1-2, with 8 positions matching TRBD1. Germline V gene data show CDR1 as SGHTA and CDR2 as FQGNSA. V dropped 2 bases and J dropped 6; count of bases not matched to a gene: 2. The CDR3 has 13 amino acids. The CDR3 region has the DNA TGTGCCAGCAGCTTACTACAGGGGGATGGCTACACCTTC. Protein sequence: CASSLLQGDGYTF. Full variable domain (outside the CDR3, taken from reference TRBV7-2 and TRBJ1-2): GAGVSQSPSNKVTEKGKDVELRCDPISGHTALYWYRQSLGQGLEFLIYFQGNSAPDKSGLPSDRFSAERTGGSVSTLTIQRTQQEDSAVYLCASSLLQGDGYTFGSGTRLTVV.

The chain combines TRBV7-9 with TRBJ1-2; TRBD1 aligns across 11 bases. The CDR3 contains 12 residues. Germline V CDR1 and CDR2: SEHNR, FQNEAQ (reference sequence). V lost 10 bases, J lost 7 bases, and 5 bases stayed unmatched. Here the CDR3 reads CANIGTGGGYTF. CDR3 DNA sequence: TGTGCCAACATCGGGACAGGGGGTGGCTACACCTTC.

This chain connects TRBV20-1 to TRBJ1-2, with no clear D. The CDR3 has 11 residues. The germline V and J ends were trimmed by 5 bases and 9 bases, with 13 bases remaining between them. Germline-derived CDR1 and CDR2 are DFQATT and SNEGSKA (reference sequence). The CDR3: CSAHVEPRYTF. The CDR3 nucleotides read TGCAGTGCTCACGTAGAACCTCGCTACACCTTC.

The chain couples TRBV25-1 to TRBJ2-7; D is unclear. There are 11 residues in the CDR3. CDR1 MGHDK and CDR2 SYGVNS come from the germline V gene. Trimming removed 6 bases at V and 7 bases at J, with 10 bases between. The CDR3 region is CASRARGEQYF. The CDR3, as DNA: TGTGCCAGCAGGGCCAGAGGAGAGCAGTACTTC.

This sequence joins TRBV24-1 and TRBJ1-2; D gene uncertain. Germline values: CDR1 KGHDR, CDR2 SFDVKD. Trimming stripped 7 bases from V and 6 bases from J, with 14 bases between. CDR3 length: 13 amino acids. CDR3 sequence reads: CATRDSSRDGYTF. CDR3 in DNA: TGTGCCACCAGGGACTCCTCACGAGATGGCTACACCTTC.

The rearrangement uses TRBV30 and TRBJ1-1; D gene unclear. V was pared by 1 base and J by 5 bases, with 23 bases between. Germline V gene lookup returns CDR1 GTSNPN and CDR2 SVGIG (reference sequence). The CDR3 runs to 17 residues. The CDR3 sequence: CAWSDPSRGGRRTEAFF. The CDR3 bases are TGTGCCTGGAGTGACCCCAGTCGTGGAGGACGAAGGACTGAAGCTTTCTTT.

The chain uses TRBV27 and TRBJ2-1; TRBD2 agrees at 9 bases. The CDR3 has 17 residues. V trimming: 5 bases; J trimming: 0 bases; junction bases outside the gene matches: 8. From germline, CDR1 is MNHEY and CDR2 SMNVEV (reference sequence). The CDR3 here is CASSRGYSGSSYNEQFF. CDR3 DNA: TGTGCCAGCAGTCGAGGGTATAGCGGGAGCTCCTACAATGAGCAGTTCTTC.

V gene TRBV9 combines with J gene TRBJ1-4; possibly TRBD1 for D (6 bases). The CDR3 loop spans 16 amino acids. V was clipped by 6 bases and J by 7 bases, with 22 bases between them. The germline V gene has CDR1 SGDLS and CDR2 YYNGEE. The CDR3 sequence is CASNSDPGQGSEKLFF. In DNA, the CDR3 is TGTGCCAGCAACTCAGACCCGGGGCAGGGGAGTGAAAAACTGTTTTTT.

V gene TRBV24-1 combines with J gene TRBJ2-5, with D maybe TRBD2 (5 bases). Trimming shortened V by 2 bases and J by 3 bases, and 12 bases separated the two germline ends. The CDR3 is 15 amino acids. Germline lookup yields CDR1 KGHDR and CDR2 SFDVKD. CDR3 DNA sequence: TGTGCCACCAGTGATTCGCGCGGGTTTGAAGAGACCCAGTACTTC. Translating it yields CATSDSRGFEETQYF.

The chain links TRBV13 to TRBJ1-6; D is possibly TRBD1 (5 bases). This CDR3 spans 14 amino acids. Trimming removed 5 bases at V and 10 bases at J, with 15 bases between. Per germline, CDR1 PRHDT and CDR2 FYEKMQ (reference sequence). CDR3: CASSASRGESPLHF. DNA of the CDR3: TGTGCCAGCAGCGCCTCCCGGGGGGAGTCACCCCTCCACTTT.

The CDR3 protein is CASSPGHGNYEQYF. The CDR3, as DNA: TGCGCCAGCAGCCCGGGACACGGTAACTACGAGCAGTACTTC. V usage is TRBV5-1 and J usage is TRBJ2-7; a weak D match, TRBD1 (6 bases). The V gene lost 4 bases and the J gene lost 3 bases, with 14 bases spanning the gap. Germline V CDR1 and CDR2: SGHRS, YFSETQ. The CDR3 has 14 amino acids.

This chain links TRBV27 with TRBJ2-3; no clear D gene. Per the germline V gene, CDR1 is MNHEY and CDR2 is SMNVEV (reference sequence). V was trimmed by 7 bases and J by 3 bases, leaving 14 bases between them. This CDR3 is 14 amino acids long. The CDR3 sequence: CASKFSGFTDTQYF. DNA of the CDR3: TGTGCCAGCAAGTTTTCAGGATTTACAGATACGCAGTATTTT.

The chain is built from TRBV3-1 (or the pseudogene TRBV3-2) and TRBJ1-1; D gene ambiguous. The CDR3 totals 16 residues. Germline-derived CDR1 and CDR2 are LGHDT and YNNKEL (reference sequence). V was clipped by 3 bases and J by 0 bases, with 14 bases between them. For the CDR3, the DNA is TGTGCCAGCAGCCAGGGTCTCAGGATGATGAACACTGAAGCTTTCTTT. This sequence encodes CASSQGLRMMNTEAFF.

The chain has TRBV3-1 (or the pseudogene TRBV3-2) and TRBJ1-2; 9 bases line up with TRBD1. CDR1 LGHDT and CDR2 YNNKEL come from the germline V gene (reference sequence). The CDR3 is 15 amino acids. J was trimmed by 4 bases and V by 3 bases; bases with no gene match: 6. The CDR3 DNA sequence: TGTGCCAGCAGCCAGGCGACAGGGGGAAGCTATGGCTACACCTTC. Its translation: CASSQATGGSYGYTF.

The rearrangement uses TRBV18 and TRBJ2-2; D remains ambiguous. This CDR3 has 13 amino acids. V gave up 6 bases and J gave up 3 bases, with 8 bases separating them. Germline lookup yields CDR1 KGHSH and CDR2 LQKENI. CDR3 protein: CASSPRDTGELFF. The CDR3 DNA is TGTGCCAGCTCGCCCCGGGACACCGGGGAGCTGTTTTTT.

J is TRBJ1-4 and V is TRBV9; the match to TRBD1 covers 9 bases. The CDR3 runs to 16 residues. Germline loops: CDR1 SGDLS, CDR2 YYNGEE. Trimming cost V 5 bases and J 7 bases; bases outside gene matches: 12. The CDR3, as DNA: TGTGCCAGCAGGCAGCTTCCGGGACAGGGTTTTGAAAAACTGTTTTTT. Translation gives CASRQLPGQGFEKLFF.

This clone was detected only a few times. The rearrangement uses TRBV7-8 and TRBJ1-5; possible D gene TRBD1, 5 bases. Trimming took off 1 base at V and 6 bases at J, with 13 bases between the two ends. Per germline, CDR1 SGHVS and CDR2 FQNEAQ. The CDR3 is 15 residues long. Here the CDR3 reads CASSLDVPRGQPQHF. CDR3 DNA: TGTGCCAGCAGCTTAGATGTACCAAGGGGTCAGCCCCAGCATTTT.

J is TRBJ2-7 and V is TRBV7-3; TRBD2 is a possible D gene (7 bases). Germline CDR1 and CDR2: SGHTA and FQGTGA. This CDR3 has 14 amino acids. Between the trimmed V and J ends, which lost 5 bases and 1 base, there was a span of 12 bases. The CDR3 region has the DNA TGTGCCAGCAGCCCGAGGGGGGGATCCTACGAGCAGTACTTC. Translation gives CASSPRGGSYEQYF. The full variable domain, in which reference TRBV7-3 and TRBJ2-7 provide the parts outside the CDR3, is GAGVSQTPSNKVTEKGKYVELRCDPISGHTALYWYRQSLGQGPEFLIYFQGTGAADDSGLPNDRFFAVRPEGSVSTLKIQRTERGDSAVYLCASSPRGGSYEQYFGPGTRLTVT.

This clone was observed once. The chain links TRBV30 to TRBJ1-3; 7 nucleotides line up with TRBD1. The CDR3 has 15 residues. V lost 2 bases, J lost 4 bases, and 8 bases stayed unmatched. Germline CDR1 is GTSNPN and CDR2 is SVGIG (reference sequence). The CDR3 coding sequence is TGTGCCTGGAGTTTTGACAGGGCGGTCGGAAACACCATATATTTT. It is translated as CAWSFDRAVGNTIYF.

V and J are TRBV29-1 and TRBJ1-2; 9 positions agree with TRBD1. Unmatched junction bases numbered 4, after V lost 5 bases and J lost 6 bases. CDR1 and CDR2 (germline): SQVTM, ANQGSEA. The CDR3 has 12 residues. The CDR3 sequence is CSVLQGADGYTF. CDR3 sequence (DNA): TGCAGCGTTTTACAGGGGGCGGATGGCTACACCTTC. Using reference TRBV29-1 and TRBJ1-2 for the parts outside the CDR3, the full variable domain is SAVISQKPSRDICQRGTSLTIQCQVDSQVTMMFWYRQQPGQSLTLIATANQGSEATYESGFVIDKFPISRPNLTFSTLTVSNMSPEDSSIYLCSVLQGADGYTFGSGTRLTVV.

J is TRBJ1-2 and V is TRBV27, with 7 nucleotides matching TRBD1. The junction had 9 bases not matched to a gene; V was cut back by 4 bases and J by 4 bases. The germline CDR1 and CDR2 sequences are MNHEY and SMNVEV (reference sequence). The CDR3 runs to 15 residues. CDR3: CASSSYRGNSYGYTF. The CDR3 nucleotides are TGTGCCAGCAGTTCCTACAGGGGCAATAGCTATGGCTACACCTTC.

DNA of the CDR3: TGTGCCAGCAGCGCCCTATCCTACGAGCAGTACTTC. As protein: CASSALSYEQYF. The J gene is TRBJ2-7, the V gene TRBV9; the D is unclear. Germline CDR1 SGDLS, CDR2 YYNGEE. The CDR3 is made up of 12 amino acids. The V end lost 3 bases, the J end lost 1 base, and 5 bases lay between the germline ends.

This chain connects TRBV30 to TRBJ2-7; D is perhaps TRBD1 (6 bases). CDR3 length equals 12 residues. V shed 5 bases and J shed 3 bases, with 11 bases lying between them. Germline assignment: CDR1 GTSNPN and CDR2 SVGIG (reference sequence). The chain's CDR3 is CAWGGHNYEQYF. The CDR3 region has the DNA TGTGCCTGGGGGGGACATAACTACGAGCAGTACTTC.

The chain combines TRBV4-3 with TRBJ2-7; 13 nucleotides align to TRBD2. This CDR3 is 15 amino acids long. Germline V gene data show CDR1 as LGHNA and CDR2 as YSLEER. Germline trimming cut 4 bases from V and 2 bases from J; bases unmatched to any gene: 2. The CDR3 region is CASSRGLAGAYEQYF. The CDR3 nucleotides are TGCGCCAGCAGCCGCGGACTAGCGGGGGCCTACGAGCAGTACTTC.

The J gene is TRBJ1-2, the V gene TRBV6-2 or TRBV6-3; D may be TRBD1 (6 bases). CDR3 size: 14 residues. CDR1 and CDR2 from the germline V gene are MNHEY and SVGEGT. V lost 6 bases, J lost 5 bases, and 16 bases lay in between. CDR3 loop: CASSDNRESYGYTF. The CDR3 DNA sequence: TGTGCCAGCAGCGATAACAGGGAAAGTTATGGCTACACCTTC.

The V gene is TRBV7-3, the J gene TRBJ2-2, with 8 bases identical to TRBD1. The germline V gene encodes CDR1 SGHTA and CDR2 FQGTGA. V lost 5 bases to trimming and J lost 4 bases; unmatched junction nucleotides: 6. This CDR3 contains 15 residues. As DNA, the CDR3 is TGTGCCAGCAGCCCCGGACAGGGAGGCACCGGGGAGCTGTTTTTT. This codes for CASSPGQGGTGELFF.

The count of this clone is one. The rearrangement uses TRBV5-6 and TRBJ1-2; 8 bases align to TRBD1. Germline assignment: CDR1 SGHDT and CDR2 YYEEEE. This CDR3 comprises 15 residues. J was trimmed by 3 bases and V by 3 bases; bases with no gene match: 7. CDR3 loop: CASSWWTGWDYGYTF. The CDR3 nucleotides read TGTGCCAGCAGCTGGTGGACAGGGTGGGACTATGGCTACACCTTC. The full variable domain, its missing parts supplied by reference TRBV5-6 and TRBJ1-2, is DAGVTQSPTHLIKTRGQQVTLRCSPKSGHDTVSWYQQALGQGPQFIFQYYEEEERQRGNFPDRFSGHQFPNYSSELNVNALLLGDSALYLCASSWWTGWDYGYTFGSGTRLTVV.

This clone was counted between two and nine times. The chain combines TRBV12-3 or TRBV12-4 with TRBJ1-2, with 7 bases fitting TRBD1. This CDR3 has 13 amino acids. After removal of 5 bases from V and 6 bases from J, the junction contained 6 bases not matched to a gene. The DNA of the CDR3 is TGTGCCAGCAGTCCATGGGACAGCAATGGCTACACCTTC. Translation gives CASSPWDSNGYTF.

Remarks on this clone: At one boundary the junction diverges from the germline segment, which might be a read error. This chain uses TRBV3-1 (or the pseudogene TRBV3-2) with TRBJ2-5; no reliable D call. The CDR3 runs 12 residues. Germline lookup yields CDR1 LGHDT and CDR2 YNNKEL (reference sequence). CDR3 loop: CASRQAGETQYF. CDR3 DNA sequence: TGTGCCAGCAGGCAAGCCGGGGAGACCCAGTACTTC.

This chain links TRBV7-3 with TRBJ1-1; D uncertain. Trimming pared 2 bases from V and 0 bases from J, leaving 4 bases between. This CDR3 spans 13 amino acids. Germline CDR1 SGHTA, CDR2 FQGTGA. The CDR3 DNA reads as TGTGCCAGCAGCTTAGCGTTGAACACTGAAGCTTTCTTT. Its protein product is CASSLALNTEAFF.

The CDR3 DNA reads TGTGCCAGTAGTATAAGGGACAGTCATGGCTACACCTTC. Its protein product is CASSIRDSHGYTF. V usage is TRBV19 and J usage is TRBJ1-2; 7 bases are a match to TRBD1. CDR3 length equals 13 residues. V trimming: 2 bases; J trimming: 6 bases; junction bases outside the gene matches: 3. From germline, CDR1 is LNHDA and CDR2 SQIVND (reference sequence).